The rows below give T cell receptor beta chains drawn from one sample of a study of blood T cell repertoires in COVID-19. The protocol was immunoSEQ multiplex PCR, while the TCRdb copy is restricted to in-frame clones and leaves out a portion. The data contain 390,000 or so clones, nearly 90% of them seen just once; the ten biggest clones take up approximately 6.2%. Sequencing was carried out using peripheral blood. These receptors were collected from a young man with active or convalescent COVID-19. Each CDR3 is given with its conserved first and last residue. Fields, in order: CDR3 protein, CDR3 DNA, D gene, J gene, clone size, CDR3 length, V gene. D genes are given only for firm matches. Some rows have no size entry. The others give once, few or many, or a class for an expanded clone.

CASSLYQGGTDTQYF | TGCGCCAGCAGCTTGTACCAAGGGGGCACAGATACGCAGTATTTT | NA | TRBJ2-3 | NA | 15 | TRBV5-1
CASSQLVGRGTGELFF | TGTGCCAGTTCACAGCTCGTGGGGCGGGGGACCGGGGAGCTGTTTTTT | TRBD2 | TRBJ2-2 | NA | 16 | TRBV19
CASSYSVGLAGDEQFF | TGTGCCAGCAGTTACTCGGTGGGACTAGCGGGGGACGAGCAGTTCTTC | TRBD2 | TRBJ2-1 | NA | 16 | TRBV6-2/TRBV6-3
CASSRMDRPEQYF | TGTGCCAGCAGCCGGATGGACAGGCCCGAGCAGTACTTC | TRBD1 | TRBJ2-7 | NA | 13 | TRBV14
CATSDSTGQGANYGYTF | TGTGCCACCAGTGATTCCACCGGACAGGGGGCAAATTATGGCTACACCTTC | TRBD1 | TRBJ1-2 | NA | 17 | TRBV24-1
CASRLVYEQYF | TGTGCCAGCCGGCTAGTCTACGAGCAGTACTTC | NA | TRBJ2-7 | NA | 11 | TRBV2
CASSFRGTGVRTEAFF | TGTGCCAGCAGCTTTCGAGGGACAGGGGTGCGGACTGAAGCTTTCTTT | TRBD1 | TRBJ1-1 | NA | 16 | TRBV5-5
CASSPIAGNTEAFF | TGCGCCAGCAGCCCTATTGCGGGAAACACTGAAGCTTTCTTT | NA | TRBJ1-1 | once | 14 | TRBV4-3
CASSSLQGAREQYF | TGTGCCAGCAGTTCTTTACAGGGGGCGAGGGAGCAGTACTTC | TRBD1 | TRBJ2-7 | NA | 14 | TRBV6-6
CASSLISGGPYEQYF | TGTGCCAGCAGCTTAATTAGCGGGGGGCCATACGAGCAGTACTTC | TRBD2 | TRBJ2-7 | NA | 15 | TRBV7-8
CASSPRAGGYEQYF | TGTGCCAGCAGCCCCAGGGCAGGGGGCTACGAGCAGTACTTC | TRBD1 | TRBJ2-7 | NA | 14 | TRBV9
CASSLVDRDYYGYTF | TGCGCCAGCAGCTTGGTAGACAGGGACTACTATGGCTACACCTTC | TRBD1 | TRBJ1-2 | once | 15 | TRBV5-1
CASSAGTSREQFF | TGTGCCAGCAGTGCCGGGACTAGCCGCGAGCAGTTCTTC | TRBD2 | TRBJ2-1 | NA | 13 | TRBV6-4
CASRPIERGYNEQFF | TGTGCCAGTAGACCCATCGAGCGGGGCTACAATGAGCAGTTCTTC | TRBD2 | TRBJ2-1 | once | 15 | TRBV19
CASSPLGQTNSPLHF | TGTGCCAGCTCACCCTTGGGACAGACCAATTCACCCCTCCACTTT | TRBD1 | TRBJ1-6 | NA | 15 | TRBV18
CASRATGDGQPQHF | TGTGCCAGCAGGGCTACAGGGGATGGACAGCCCCAGCATTTT | TRBD1 | TRBJ1-5 | NA | 14 | TRBV28